This passage covers 30 T cell receptor beta chains from one sample sequenced in a study of siplizumab effects on memory and regulatory T cells. Some clones are missing from TCRdb's copy, which holds only in-frame ones; the method was immunoSEQ multiplex PCR. Altogether roughly 100,000 clones are present, roughly 93% being singletons, with the ten largest covering approximately 0.6%. The sequenced sample was Tregs sorted from blood. The origin of the receptors is a human donor in good health.

This sequence joins TRBV2 and TRBJ1-2, with D tentatively TRBD1 (5 bases). V lost 2 bases and J lost 2, with 6 bases in between. Looked up from germline, CDR1 is SNHLY and CDR2 is FYNNEI. The CDR3 covers 13 residues. The DNA of the CDR3 is TGTGCCAGCAGTGAACAGGGCAACTATGGCTACACCTTC. Translating gives CASSEQGNYGYTF.

This sequence joins TRBV6-6 and TRBJ2-1, with D possibly TRBD2 on 6 matching bases. CDR3 size: 16 residues. The germline CDR1 and CDR2 sequences are MNHNY and SVGAGI (reference sequence). V was cut by 1 base and J by 6 bases, with 16 bases left in between. The CDR3 spells CASSYYGTNGGNEQFF. As DNA, the CDR3 is TGTGCCAGCAGTTACTACGGGACCAACGGGGGCAATGAGCAGTTCTTC.

The V call is TRBV30, the J call TRBJ2-2; 10 bases line up with TRBD2. Unmatched junction bases numbered 5, after V lost 0 bases and J lost 4 bases. There are 16 residues in the CDR3. Germline values: CDR1 GTSNPN, CDR2 SVGIG (reference sequence). Here the CDR3 reads CAWSVLAGFGTGELFF. CDR3 bases: TGTGCCTGGAGTGTACTAGCGGGGTTTGGCACCGGGGAGCTGTTTTTT.

V usage is TRBV15 and J usage is TRBJ2-3; 7 nucleotides line up with TRBD2. Germline CDR1 and CDR2: LNHNV and YYDKDF (reference sequence). J gave up 5 bases and V 2 bases, and 1 base lay outside the gene matches. This CDR3 comprises 13 residues. CDR3 protein: CATSRLAEDTQYF. The CDR3 DNA follows: TGTGCCACCAGCAGACTAGCGGAAGATACGCAGTATTTT. The full variable domain, completed using reference TRBV15 and TRBJ2-3, is DAMVIQNPRYQVTQFGKPVTLSCSQTLNHNVMYWYQQKSSQAPKLLFHYYDKDFNNEADTPDNFQSRRPNTSFCFLDIRSPGLGDTAMYLCATSRLAEDTQYFGPGTRLTVL.

The rearrangement joins TRBV25-1 to TRBJ2-1; D is perhaps TRBD2 (6 bases). Trimming left V 4 bases short and J 3 bases short, with 10 bases between. Germline assignment: CDR1 MGHDK and CDR2 SYGVNS. The CDR3 runs to 14 residues. The CDR3 DNA sequence: TGTGCCAGCAGTGGGGGACTGGACTACAATGAGCAGTTCTTC. Its protein product is CASSGGLDYNEQFF.

The chain combines TRBV30 with TRBJ1-5, with TRBD1 identical over 9 bases. The germline V gene has CDR1 GTSNPN and CDR2 SVGIG (reference sequence). With 5 bases clipped from V and 6 bases from J, the junction kept 5 bases outside the gene matches. The CDR3 is made up of 13 amino acids. The CDR3 bases are TGTGCCTGGGCCGGGACAGGGCGTCAGCCCCAGCATTTT. Residues: CAWAGTGRQPQHF.

V and J are TRBV7-9 and TRBJ1-4; D possibly corresponds to TRBD1 (5 bases). CDR1 and CDR2 from the germline V gene are SEHNR and FQNEAQ (reference sequence). The V end was cut by 5 bases, the J end by 0 bases, with 16 bases between. This CDR3 spans 17 amino acids. CDR3 in DNA: TGTGCCAGCAGCCCGGGACGGGGAGTTGCAACTAATGAAAAACTGTTTTTT. This sequence encodes CASSPGRGVATNEKLFF.

V usage is TRBV5-1 and J usage is TRBJ2-7; D is unresolved. V shed 4 bases and J shed 2 bases, with 10 bases lying between them. The germline CDR1 and CDR2 sequences are SGHRS and YFSETQ. The CDR3 runs 13 residues. The CDR3 sequence is CASSATPTYEQYF. For the CDR3, the DNA is TGCGCCAGCAGCGCGACACCTACCTACGAGCAGTACTTC.

The count of this clone is one. This chain links TRBV19 with TRBJ2-7; D gene uncertain. V lost 5 bases, J lost 3 bases, and 20 bases lay in between. Germline loops: CDR1 LNHDA, CDR2 SQIVND (reference sequence). The CDR3 length is 16 residues. CDR3 bases: TGTGCCAGTAGTGATCGGCCCCCACCCTTCGACTACGAGCAGTACTTC. This sequence encodes CASSDRPPPFDYEQYF.

V is TRBV7-2 and J is TRBJ1-3; a possible D gene is TRBD1 (5 bases). Trimming removed 2 bases from V and 0 bases from J, with 14 bases in between. CDR1 is SGHTA and CDR2 is FQGNSA in the germline V gene. CDR3 length: 17 residues. The CDR3 DNA is TGTGCCAGCAGCTTATTAGTCGGGGGGTACTCTGGAAACACCATATATTTT. Amino acids: CASSLLVGGYSGNTIYF.

The DNA of the CDR3 is TGTGCCAGCAGTTACGGGTTTGGCTACACCTTC. Residues: CASSYGFGYTF. V is TRBV6-6 and J is TRBJ1-2, with D uncertain. Deletions cut 2 bases from V and 7 bases from J, with 5 bases between. The germline V gene encodes CDR1 MNHNY and CDR2 SVGAGI (reference sequence). The CDR3 has 11 amino acids.

Only a few counts were recorded for this clone. The rearrangement links TRBV7-8 to TRBJ1-1; maybe TRBD1 (6 bases). Germline CDR1 reads SGHVS; CDR2 reads FQNEAQ. Trimming removed 1 base at V and 11 bases at J, with 17 bases between. The CDR3 length is 14 residues. CDR3 residues: CASSLDRALGGAFF. The CDR3 DNA reads as TGTGCCAGCAGCTTAGATAGGGCTCTCGGGGGCGCTTTCTTT.

The genes are TRBV27 and TRBJ2-5; D may be TRBD2 (5 bases). The J call could be wrong; TRBJ2-7 is a better fit for the DNA end. The CDR3 length is 15 residues. Germline V lookup: CDR1 MNHEY, CDR2 SMNVEV (reference sequence). The CDR3 is CASSSIRGRSYEQYF. The CDR3 bases are TGTGCCAGCAGTTCGATCCGGGGAAGGTCCTACGAGCAGTACTTC.

The V call is TRBV4-2, the J call TRBJ2-2; D unclear. In germline, CDR1 is LGHNA, CDR2 YNFKEQ. CDR3 size: 17 residues. V was cut by 0 bases and J by 9 bases, with 20 bases left in between. CDR3 coding DNA: TGTGCCAGCAGCCAAGATTTAGGGTTTCCAGGTACCCGGGAGCTGTTTTTT. This encodes CASSQDLGFPGTRELFF.

In regard to this clone: Other DNA sequences from this sample encode an identical CDR3 as well. The chain employs TRBV10-3 and TRBJ2-7, with D tentatively TRBD1 (6 bases). The CDR3 spans 13 residues. CDR1 is ENHRY, CDR2 SYGVKD, per germline. With 2 bases removed from V and 1 base from J, the gap between germline ends came to 6 bases. The CDR3 coding sequence is TGTGCCATCAGTGAGACAGGGTCCTACGAGCAGTACTTC. This sequence encodes CAISETGSYEQYF.

This chain connects TRBV27 to TRBJ2-5; 9 nucleotides match TRBD2. The CDR3 has 16 amino acids. Germline V CDR1 and CDR2: MNHEY, SMNVEV (reference sequence). V lost 5 bases and J lost 4; bases outside the gene matches: 11. The CDR3 protein is CASSPHSGGGGETQYF. In DNA, the CDR3 is TGTGCCAGCAGTCCCCATAGCGGGGGAGGGGGAGAGACCCAGTACTTC.

The rearrangement links TRBV6-6 to TRBJ1-3, with D uncertain. The CDR3 length is 13 residues. Trimming removed 2 bases at V and 3 bases at J, with 5 bases between. Germline CDR1 MNHNY, CDR2 SVGAGI (reference sequence). In nucleotides, the CDR3 is TGTGCCAGCAGTTACCTTGGTGGAAACACCATATATTTT. Translation: CASSYLGGNTIYF.

The CDR3 region has the DNA TGTGCCAGCAGCCCCGGTCGAGGGGACTACGAGCAGTACTTC. It specifies CASSPGRGDYEQYF. The genes are TRBV9 and TRBJ2-7; D possibly matches TRBD1 or TRBD2 (5 bases each). The CDR3 has 14 amino acids. Germline V gene data show CDR1 as SGDLS and CDR2 as YYNGEE. Trimming left V 4 bases short and J 3 bases short, with 14 bases between. The whole variable domain, remainder taken from reference TRBV9 and TRBJ2-7, is DSGVTQTPKHLITATGQRVTLRCSPRSGDLSVYWYQQSLDQGLQFLIQYYNGEERAKGNILERFSAQQFPDLHSELNLSSLELGDSALYFCASSPGRGDYEQYFGPGTRLTVT.

A single count supports this clone. The chain combines TRBV6-1 with TRBJ2-1; D is perhaps TRBD1 (5 bases). V was cut by 2 bases and J by 2 bases, with 10 bases left in between. This CDR3 is 15 amino acids long. In germline, CDR1 is MNHNS, CDR2 SASEGT. DNA of the CDR3: TGTGCCAGCAGTGAACCCCGACAGACCTACAATGAGCAGTTCTTC. Translation: CASSEPRQTYNEQFF.

The chain uses TRBV2 and TRBJ2-7; 9 bases match TRBD1. Germline loops: CDR1 SNHLY, CDR2 FYNNEI. V trimming: 6 bases; J trimming: 4 bases; junction bases outside the gene matches: 4. The CDR3 loop spans 13 amino acids. CDR3 loop: CASRRDRAYEQYF. The CDR3 DNA follows: TGTGCCAGCAGACGGGACAGGGCGTACGAGCAGTACTTC.

The chain joins TRBV9 to TRBJ2-1, with 8 bases matching TRBD2. Germline assignment: CDR1 SGDLS and CDR2 YYNGEE. Germline trimming cut 2 bases from V and 4 bases from J; bases unmatched to any gene: 8. This CDR3 comprises 16 residues. CDR3 protein: CASSVSTSGKYNEQFF. CDR3 coding DNA: TGTGCCAGCAGCGTGAGCACTAGCGGCAAATACAATGAGCAGTTCTTC.

This chain connects TRBV18 to TRBJ1-2; the D gene is possibly TRBD1 (6 bases). V shed 3 bases and J shed 13 bases, with 15 bases lying between them. This CDR3 contains 12 residues. CDR1 and CDR2 (germline): KGHSH, LQKENI. CDR3 DNA: TGTGCCAGCTCACCGTCGGGGGGGGCGGCCACCTTC. It specifies CASSPSGGAATF.

The rearrangement uses TRBV6-5 and TRBJ1-2, with D possibly TRBD1 on 6 matching bases. With 2 bases removed from V and 5 bases from J, the gap between germline ends came to 15 bases. The CDR3 has 15 residues. The germline gives CDR1 MNHEY, CDR2 SVGAGI. The CDR3 DNA follows: TGTGCCAGCAGTTACCAAGGACAGTGGCTATATGGCTACACCTTC. It yields the protein CASSYQGQWLYGYTF.

The V and J genes are TRBV5-4 and TRBJ1-1; D is possibly TRBD1 (5 bases). This CDR3 has 14 residues. Trimming took off 1 base at V and 1 base at J, with 8 bases between the two ends. Per the germline V gene, CDR1 is SGHNT and CDR2 is YYREEE (reference sequence). CDR3 region: CASSLTQGNTEAFF. In DNA form, the CDR3 reads TGTGCCAGCAGCTTGACCCAGGGGAACACTGAAGCTTTCTTT.

The CDR3, as DNA: TGTGCCATCAGTGTTGGTCTCAGCAATCAGCCCCAGCATTTT. It is translated as CAISVGLSNQPQHF. This chain uses TRBV10-3 with TRBJ1-5; no clear D. V shed 4 bases and J shed 1 base, with 8 bases lying between them. CDR1 ENHRY and CDR2 SYGVKD come from the germline V gene. This CDR3 is built from 14 residues.

The chain combines TRBV27 with TRBJ2-2, with a weak D call TRBD1 (5 bases). The CDR3 loop spans 13 amino acids. Trimming took off 4 bases at V and 6 bases at J, with 9 bases between the two ends. Germline CDR1 MNHEY, CDR2 SMNVEV (reference sequence). The CDR3 nucleotides read TGTGCCAGCAGTTATATAGGGGCCGGGGAGCTGTTTTTT. It codes for CASSYIGAGELFF.

The rearrangement uses TRBV27 and TRBJ2-1, with no clear D. The length of the CDR3 is 12 residues. Trimming pared 1 base from V and 9 bases from J, leaving 7 bases between. Looked up from germline, CDR1 is MNHEY and CDR2 is SMNVEV (reference sequence). The CDR3 reads CASSLLVGEQFF. The CDR3 DNA follows: TGTGCCAGCAGTTTATTGGTGGGTGAGCAGTTCTTC.

The chain combines TRBV2 with TRBJ1-1; possibly TRBD1 for D (6 bases). V lost 6 bases and J 4 bases, leaving 18 bases between the germline ends. CDR1 SNHLY and CDR2 FYNNEI come from the germline V gene. CDR3 length: 15 amino acids. CDR3 sequence reads: CASREPQGILTEAFF. As DNA, the CDR3 is TGTGCCAGCAGGGAACCTCAGGGGATCCTCACTGAAGCTTTCTTT.

The chain carries TRBV7-3 and TRBJ1-1, with D tentatively TRBD1 (5 bases). The CDR3 spans 14 residues. Trimming removed 7 bases at V and 4 bases at J, with 16 bases between. CDR1 SGHTA and CDR2 FQGTGA come from the germline V gene. DNA for the CDR3: TGTGCCAGCAAAAAACGGGGGATTTCCACTGAAGCTTTCTTT. Translation gives CASKKRGISTEAFF.

The chain links TRBV14 to TRBJ2-5, with a possible D match to TRBD1 (7 bases). The V gene lost 4 bases and the J gene lost 7 bases, with 13 bases spanning the gap. Looked up from germline, CDR1 is SGHDN and CDR2 is FVKESK. The CDR3 runs 13 residues. The CDR3 is CASSRSGGGTQYF. The CDR3 DNA is TGTGCCAGCAGCCGGTCAGGGGGAGGGACCCAGTACTTC.